These T cell receptor beta chains were read from a single sample in a study of blood T cell repertoires in COVID-19. Only in-frame clones appear in the TCRdb table, and some are missing; sequencing was by immunoSEQ multiplex PCR. The sample lists 350,000 to 400,000 clones, roughly 90% occurring once. The sample was PBMCs or T cells enriched from blood (not recorded which). Receptor source: a woman between 40 and 55 years old who had been exposed to COVID-19. CDR3s include the opening cysteine and the closing phenylalanine or tryptophan. A D gene is named only where the DNA matches it firmly. Clone size is stated in some rows and not others, as once, few, many or a class when expanded.

J: TRBJ1-3; V: TRBV7-6; D: TRBD1; size: -; CDR3: CASSAQTGSGNTIYF; DNA: TGTGCCAGCAGCGCCCAGACAGGGTCTGGAAACACCATATATTTT
J: TRBJ2-7; V: TRBV10-2; D: TRBD1; size: once; CDR3: CASSPLRTGRTSEQYF; DNA: TGCGCCAGCAGTCCTTTGAGGACAGGGAGGACCTCCGAGCAGTACTTC
J: TRBJ1-5; V: TRBV19; D: -; size: -; CDR3: CASTLQGEQPQHF; DNA: TGTGCCAGTACGTTACAGGGTGAGCAGCCCCAGCATTTT
J: TRBJ1-2; V: TRBV27; D: TRBD1; size: -; CDR3: CASSLWGQGYGYTF; DNA: TGTGCCAGCAGTTTATGGGGACAGGGTTATGGCTACACCTTC
J: TRBJ1-6; V: TRBV6-5; D: TRBD1; size: -; CDR3: CASSSTGGRSPLHF; DNA: TGTGCCAGCAGTTCGACAGGGGGCAGATCACCCCTCCACTTT
J: TRBJ2-1; V: TRBV5-5; D: TRBD2; size: once; CDR3: CASSSTSGSWNEQFF; DNA: TGTGCCAGCAGCTCGACTAGCGGGAGTTGGAATGAGCAGTTCTTC
J: TRBJ2-1; V: TRBV24-1; D: TRBD1; size: -; CDR3: CATSDPSRRTGVVF; DNA: TGTGCCACCAGTGACCCAAGCCGTCGGACAGGCGTGGTCTTC
J: TRBJ2-5; V: TRBV7-3; D: TRBD2; size: -; CDR3: CASSLTGVGLARYQETQYF; DNA: TGTGCCAGCAGCTTAACAGGGGTCGGACTAGCTCGGTACCAAGAGACCCAGTACTTC
J: TRBJ1-2; V: TRBV12-3/TRBV12-4; D: -; size: -; CDR3: CASGLQGHYGYTF; DNA: TGTGCCAGCGGCCTACAGGGACACTATGGCTACACCTTC
J: TRBJ1-4; V: TRBV2; D: TRBD1; size: -; CDR3: CASVRYGTETEKLFF; DNA: TGTGCCAGCGTGAGATACGGGACAGAAACGGAAAAACTGTTTTTT
J: TRBJ1-6; V: TRBV9; D: TRBD1; size: -; CDR3: CASSGRDRGRFSSPLHF; DNA: TGTGCCAGCAGCGGCCGGGACAGGGGGCGATTCTCTTCACCCCTCCACTTT
J: TRBJ2-1; V: TRBV24-1; D: -; size: -; CDR3: CATSDNQGSLSYNEQFF; DNA: TGTGCCACCAGTGATAATCAGGGCTCCCTCTCCTACAATGAGCAGTTCTTC
J: TRBJ2-7; V: TRBV2; D: TRBD2; size: -; CDR3: CASTWTSGSDEQYF; DNA: TGTGCCAGCACCTGGACTAGCGGGAGTGACGAGCAGTACTTC
J: TRBJ2-1; V: TRBV30; D: -; size: -; CDR3: CAWSFGGASYNEQFF; DNA: TGTGCCTGGAGTTTTGGCGGGGCCTCCTACAATGAGCAGTTCTTC
J: TRBJ1-1; V: TRBV5-1; D: -; size: -; CDR3: CASSGVGRDMNTEAFF; DNA: TGCGCCAGCAGCGGGGTGGGCCGGGATATGAACACTGAAGCTTTCTTT
J: TRBJ1-4; V: TRBV7-6; D: TRBD1; size: -; CDR3: CASSSGQDGEKLFF; DNA: TGTGCCAGCAGCTCGGGACAGGATGGTGAAAAACTGTTTTTT
J: TRBJ2-7; V: TRBV5-6; D: TRBD1; size: -; CDR3: CASSQGTGDPLYEQYF; DNA: TGTGCCAGCAGCCAAGGGACAGGGGACCCCCTCTACGAGCAGTACTTC
J: TRBJ1-2; V: TRBV3-1/TRBV3-2; D: TRBD1; size: -; CDR3: CASSQGGQVEGYTF; DNA: TGTGCCAGCAGCCAAGGGGGACAGGTTGAGGGCTACACCTTC
J: TRBJ1-1; V: TRBV19; D: -; size: once; CDR3: CASKASGDTEAFF; DNA: TGTGCCAGTAAAGCTAGCGGGGACACTGAAGCTTTCTTT
J: TRBJ2-1; V: TRBV24-1; D: TRBD2; size: -; CDR3: CATTSGPDNEQFF; DNA: TGTGCCACCACTAGCGGGCCTGACAATGAGCAGTTCTTC
J: TRBJ2-7; V: TRBV5-1; D: -; size: -; CDR3: CASSLGRNLQGPRSYEQYF; DNA: TGCGCCAGCAGCTTGGGGAGGAACCTACAGGGCCCCAGGTCCTACGAGCAGTACTTC
J: TRBJ2-7; V: TRBV5-1; D: -; size: -; CDR3: CASSSGKVVGQTFYEQYF; DNA: TGCGCCAGCAGCTCAGGGAAGGTTGTTGGCCAGACCTTCTACGAGCAGTACTTC
J: TRBJ1-5; V: TRBV5-8; D: TRBD1; size: -; CDR3: CASGTALNQPQHF; DNA: TGTGCCAGCGGGACAGCCCTAAATCAGCCCCAGCATTTT
J: TRBJ1-2; V: TRBV18; D: TRBD1; size: -; CDR3: CASSPKTGPGYTF; DNA: TGTGCCAGCTCACCAAAGACAGGGCCTGGCTACACCTTC
J: TRBJ2-3; V: TRBV6-5; D: TRBD2; size: -; CDR3: CASRPSGRGDTQYF; DNA: TGTGCCAGCAGACCCAGCGGGAGAGGGGATACGCAGTATTTT
J: TRBJ2-5; V: TRBV4-3; D: TRBD1; size: -; CDR3: CASSQTGTVGLETQYF; DNA: TGCGCCAGCAGCCAAACCGGGACAGTGGGATTGGAGACCCAGTACTTC
J: TRBJ1-3; V: TRBV6-5; D: -; size: -; CDR3: CASRVSASSGNTIYF; DNA: TGTGCCAGCAGGGTCAGTGCCAGCTCTGGAAACACCATATATTTT
J: TRBJ1-2; V: TRBV24-1; D: -; size: -; CDR3: CATSDFIADIRIYGYTF; DNA: TGTGCCACCAGTGATTTTATCGCAGACATCCGCATCTATGGCTACACCTTC
J: TRBJ2-5; V: TRBV19; D: -; size: -; CDR3: CASRTAGVETQYF; DNA: TGTGCCAGTAGGACAGCAGGTGTCGAGACCCAGTACTTC
J: TRBJ1-1; V: TRBV30; D: -; size: -; CDR3: CAWSITRKAEAFF; DNA: TGTGCCTGGAGTATAACGAGGAAGGCTGAAGCTTTCTTT
J: TRBJ2-7; V: TRBV5-1; D: -; size: -; CDR3: CASSLFEAEQYF; DNA: TGCGCCAGCAGCTTGTTTGAGGCCGAGCAGTACTTC
J: TRBJ1-2; V: TRBV6-2/TRBV6-3; D: TRBD1; size: -; CDR3: CASSKPLGQGIGYTF; DNA: TGTGCCAGCAGCAAGCCTTTGGGACAGGGAATCGGCTACACCTTC
J: TRBJ2-1; V: TRBV6-4; D: TRBD2; size: -; CDR3: CASSDSGSGRKVEQFF; DNA: TGTGCCAGCAGTGACTCGGGTAGCGGGAGAAAGGTGGAGCAGTTCTTC
J: TRBJ1-1; V: TRBV5-1; D: TRBD1; size: -; CDR3: CASSPRGQGILNTEAFF; DNA: TGCGCCAGCAGCCCGCGGGGACAGGGAATTTTGAACACTGAAGCTTTCTTT
J: TRBJ2-7; V: TRBV7-9; D: -; size: -; CDR3: CASSLVGASSYEQYF; DNA: TGTGCCAGCAGCTTAGTTGGGGCCAGCTCCTACGAGCAGTACTTC
J: TRBJ1-5; V: TRBV3-1/TRBV3-2; D: TRBD1; size: -; CDR3: CASSQTGEESNQPQHF; DNA: TGTGCCAGCAGCCAAACAGGGGAGGAGAGCAATCAGCCCCAGCATTTT
J: TRBJ1-5; V: TRBV2; D: -; size: -; CDR3: CASDAREGRSNQPQHF; DNA: TGTGCCAGCGATGCTCGTGAGGGTCGGAGCAATCAGCCCCAGCATTTT
J: TRBJ1-1; V: TRBV4-3; D: -; size: -; CDR3: CASSQERGTEAFF; DNA: TGCGCCAGCAGCCAAGAACGGGGGACTGAAGCTTTCTTT
J: TRBJ2-7; V: TRBV30; D: -; size: -; CDR3: CAWSVPRGMTYEQYF; DNA: TGTGCCTGGAGTGTACCTCGGGGGATGACCTACGAGCAGTACTTC
J: TRBJ1-6; V: TRBV12-3/TRBV12-4; D: -; size: once; CDR3: CASSHRVDSPLHF; DNA: TGTGCCAGCAGTCACAGGGTTGATTCACCCCTCCACTTT
J: TRBJ1-1; V: TRBV15; D: -; size: -; CDR3: CATSSTGDTEAFF; DNA: TGTGCCACCAGCAGTACGGGGGACACTGAAGCTTTCTTT
J: TRBJ1-2; V: TRBV6-4; D: -; size: once; CDR3: CASTQESGDYGYTF; DNA: TGTGCCAGCACCCAGGAGTCGGGAGACTATGGCTACACCTTC
J: TRBJ2-7; V: TRBV5-1; D: -; size: -; CDR3: CASSLAMSAGIKSSYEQYF; DNA: TGCGCCAGCAGCTTGGCAATGAGCGCCGGAATAAAAAGCTCCTACGAGCAGTACTTC
J: TRBJ2-3; V: TRBV4-3; D: -; size: once; CDR3: CASSQGGGGADTQYF; DNA: TGCGCCAGCAGCCAAGGGGGAGGAGGGGCAGATACGCAGTATTTT